The 26 T cell receptor beta chains below were found in one sample sequenced in a study of blood T cell repertoires in COVID-19. Clones were read by immunoSEQ multiplex PCR, and TCRdb kept only the in-frame ones, dropping some. This sample has roughly 200,000 clones, with roughly 80% found just once. Sequencing was carried out using peripheral blood. These receptors all stem from a woman aged 80 or over with acute or convalescent COVID-19.

The gene calls are TRBV6-5 and TRBJ2-1, with a weak D call TRBD2 (6 bases). The CDR3 sequence is 15 residues long. V lost 4 bases, J lost 2 bases, and 12 bases lay in between. Germline V gene data show CDR1 as MNHEY and CDR2 as SVGAGI. CDR3 DNA: TGTGCCAGCAGTTCTGGGACTCTTGCCTACAATGAGCAGTTCTTC. Residues: CASSSGTLAYNEQFF.

The rearrangement joins TRBV6-6 to TRBJ1-3, with D possibly matching TRBD1 (5 bases). The CDR3 length is 17 residues. Between the trimmed V and J ends, which lost 5 bases and 0 bases, there was a span of 17 bases. Looked up from germline, CDR1 is MNHNY and CDR2 is SVGAGI (reference sequence). This CDR3 reads CASSRFSRVYSGNTIYF. The CDR3 nucleotides read TGTGCCAGCAGTCGTTTTTCCAGGGTATACTCTGGAAACACCATATATTTT.

This clone was seen only once. The J gene is TRBJ2-3, the V gene TRBV14; 7 bases line up with TRBD2. The CDR3 sequence is 16 residues long. Germline CDR1 and CDR2: SGHDN and FVKESK. V dropped 0 bases and J dropped 3; count of bases not matched to a gene: 6. This CDR3 is CASSQDPGGTTDTQYF. The CDR3 nucleotides are TGTGCCAGCAGCCAAGATCCCGGGGGGACTACAGATACGCAGTATTTT.

This clone appeared a few times. DNA for the CDR3: TGTGCCAGTTCCGAGAACGCCGGGACAGGGAGTGAAAAACTGTTTTTT. This sequence encodes CASSENAGTGSEKLFF. The rearrangement uses TRBV19 and TRBJ1-4; 9 bases are a match to TRBD1. From germline, CDR1 is LNHDA and CDR2 SQIVND (reference sequence). V lost 8 bases and J lost 7; bases outside the gene matches: 14. The CDR3 spans 16 residues.

The gene calls are TRBV5-1 and TRBJ2-3, with TRBD2 as a possible D gene (5 bases). This CDR3 has 13 amino acids. Deletions cut 2 bases from V and 4 bases from J, with 8 bases between. Germline V CDR1 and CDR2: SGHRS, YFSETQ. The chain's CDR3 is CASSFPGADTQYF. Here the CDR3 DNA reads TGCGCCAGCAGCTTTCCCGGGGCAGATACGCAGTATTTT.

The DNA for the CDR3 is TGTGCCTGGAGCACAGGGCTTACTGAAGCTTTCTTT. It encodes CAWSTGLTEAFF. This chain connects TRBV30 to TRBJ1-1; D is perhaps TRBD1 (6 bases). The CDR3 totals 12 residues. CDR1 and CDR2 (germline): GTSNPN, SVGIG (reference sequence). Trimming removed 3 bases from V and 5 bases from J, with 10 bases in between.

V usage is TRBV12-5 and J usage is TRBJ2-7; TRBD1 matches at 8 bases. Trimming at V came to 6 bases and at J to 2 bases, leaving 6 bases not matched to a gene. This CDR3 comprises 14 residues. Germline loops: CDR1 LGHNT, CDR2 FRNRAP. The CDR3 loop is CASGLQQGAYEQYF. As DNA, the CDR3 is TGTGCTAGTGGACTCCAACAGGGGGCCTACGAGCAGTACTTC.

This chain connects TRBV14 to TRBJ1-1; tentatively, D is TRBD1 (6 bases). The CDR3 spans 14 residues. Germline V gene data show CDR1 as SGHDN and CDR2 as FVKESK. The V end was cut by 1 base, the J end by 11 bases, with 17 bases between. The CDR3 region is CASSQASRGAYAFF. CDR3 coding DNA: TGTGCCAGCAGCCAAGCGAGCCGGGGGGCATACGCTTTCTTT. The full variable domain, its missing parts supplied by reference TRBV14 and TRBJ1-1, is EAGVTQFPSHSVIEKGQTVTLRCDPISGHDNLYWYRRVMGKEIKFLLHFVKESKQDESGMPNNRFLAERTGGTYSTLKVQPAELEDSGVYFCASSQASRGAYAFFGQGTRLTVV.

V gene TRBV10-3 combines with J gene TRBJ1-5; D possibly corresponds to TRBD1 (5 bases). The CDR3 is 14 amino acids. From germline, CDR1 is ENHRY and CDR2 SYGVKD. Trimming pared 6 bases from V and 3 bases from J, leaving 12 bases between. The CDR3 sequence is CAISSSDNNQPQHF. CDR3 in DNA: TGTGCCATCAGCTCGTCGGACAACAATCAGCCCCAGCATTTT.

The chain recombines TRBV3-1 (or the pseudogene TRBV3-2) with TRBJ2-5, with TRBD2 identical over 14 bases. This CDR3 has 18 residues. Germline V gene data show CDR1 as LGHDT and CDR2 as YNNKEL (reference sequence). The J segment lost 2 bases and the V segment lost 1 base, leaving 6 bases of the junction unmatched. CDR3 protein: CASSQGTSGGLGQETQYF. DNA of the CDR3: TGTGCCAGCAGCCAAGGGACTAGCGGGGGGTTAGGACAAGAGACCCAGTACTTC.

J is TRBJ2-2 and V is TRBV2, with TRBD2 matching 14 bases. Germline CDR1 and CDR2: SNHLY and FYNNEI. CDR3 size: 15 residues. V gave up 6 bases and J gave up 6 bases; unmatched junction bases: 3. As DNA, the CDR3 is TGTGCCAGCAGACCGACTAGCGGGGGGGCCGGGGAGCTGTTTTTT. Its translation is CASRPTSGGAGELFF.

This clone has only a few counts. The V gene is TRBV2, the J gene TRBJ1-2; D is uncertain. The CDR3 runs to 14 residues. V dropped 7 bases and J dropped 3 bases, with 15 bases sitting between them. Germline loops: CDR1 SNHLY, CDR2 FYNNEI. The DNA for the CDR3 is TGTGCCAGCAAATTTGAAGCGACGGACTATGGCTACACCTTC. Its protein is CASKFEATDYGYTF.

This chain connects TRBV5-1 to TRBJ2-3, with a tentative D call TRBD1 (6 bases). V was pared by 1 base and J by 3 bases, with 12 bases between. The CDR3 totals 15 residues. The V gene's germline CDR1 is SGHRS and CDR2 YFSETQ. CDR3 sequence: CASSLRGIGTDTQYF. The CDR3 DNA reads as TGCGCCAGCAGCTTGAGGGGGATTGGGACAGATACGCAGTATTTT.

This chain uses TRBV3-1 (or the pseudogene TRBV3-2) with TRBJ2-1; 10 nucleotides match TRBD2. J was trimmed by 10 bases and V by 1 base; bases with no gene match: 7. CDR1 LGHDT and CDR2 YNNKEL come from the germline V gene (reference sequence). The CDR3 has 15 residues. CDR3 loop: CASSQGRIAGGEQFF. DNA for the CDR3: TGTGCCAGCAGCCAAGGGAGGATAGCGGGAGGCGAGCAGTTCTTC.

As DNA, the CDR3 is TGCGCCAGCAGCTTGGGGGGACTAGCGGGAGGAGCAGATACGCAGTATTTT. It yields the protein CASSLGGLAGGADTQYF. The rearrangement uses TRBV5-1 and TRBJ2-3; 15 bases line up with TRBD2. With V trimmed by 0 bases and J by 4 bases, 3 bases remained unmatched. CDR1 SGHRS and CDR2 YFSETQ come from the germline V gene. This CDR3 is built from 17 residues.

V is TRBV6-1 and J is TRBJ1-6; the match to TRBD1 covers 7 bases. The V and J ends lost 3 bases and 5 bases, in that order; junction bases with no gene match: 7. CDR1 is MNHNS and CDR2 is SASEGT in the germline V gene. The CDR3 consists of 16 residues. CDR3 in amino acids: CASSDRGGPNNSPLHF. DNA for the CDR3: TGTGCCAGCAGTGATAGAGGGGGCCCCAATAATTCACCCCTCCACTTT.

The chain has TRBV6-4 and TRBJ1-4; 7 bases are a match to TRBD1. The CDR3 is 15 amino acids. Germline CDR1 reads MRHNA; CDR2 reads SNTAGT. J lost 7 bases, V lost 6 bases, and 11 bases had no gene match. CDR3 amino acids: CASSRTGERGEKLFF. CDR3 DNA sequence: TGTGCCAGCAGCCGTACAGGGGAAAGGGGTGAAAAACTGTTTTTT.

The V call is TRBV7-2, the J call TRBJ2-1, with D possibly TRBD1 on 6 matching bases. The V gene lost 0 bases and the J gene lost 5 bases, with 11 bases spanning the gap. There are 15 residues in the CDR3. In germline, CDR1 is SGHTA, CDR2 FQGNSA. In DNA form, the CDR3 reads TGTGCCAGCAGCTTAGCGATCCCAGGGGACAATGAGCAGTTCTTC. Translated, it gives CASSLAIPGDNEQFF.

This clone was seen only once. The chain links TRBV7-2 to TRBJ1-5; a possible D gene is TRBD1 (5 bases). Germline-derived CDR1 and CDR2 are SGHTA and FQGNSA. V lost 4 bases and J lost 2, with 9 bases in between. The CDR3 spans 14 residues. CDR3 sequence (DNA): TGTGCCAGCAGCTGGGGGGGAGGCAATCAGCCCCAGCATTTT. Its translation: CASSWGGGNQPQHF.

In DNA, the CDR3 is TGTGCCAGCAGCCCCTTCGCGGGGGGCTTGGGAAATGAGCAGTTCTTC. It specifies CASSPFAGGLGNEQFF. The V call is TRBV3-1 (or the pseudogene TRBV3-2), the J call TRBJ2-1; 8 bases are shared with TRBD2. CDR3 length equals 16 residues. Germline trimming cut 4 bases from V and 7 bases from J; bases unmatched to any gene: 12. Germline assignment: CDR1 LGHDT and CDR2 YNNKEL (reference sequence).

This clone was picked up many times. The chain joins TRBV19 to TRBJ2-3; D gene unclear. The CDR3 has 12 residues. The germline V gene has CDR1 LNHDA and CDR2 SQIVND (reference sequence). V lost 3 bases, J lost 4 bases, and 5 bases lay in between. CDR3 loop: CASSIFPDTQYF. CDR3 nucleotides: TGTGCCAGTAGTATCTTTCCAGATACGCAGTATTTT.

The chain employs TRBV6-4 and TRBJ1-3; D is undetermined. Germline V gives CDR1 MRHNA, CDR2 SNTAGT. The germline V and J ends were trimmed by 0 bases and 0 bases, with 12 bases remaining between them. CDR3 size: 17 residues. The CDR3: CASSDSGRTNSGNTIYF. Written as DNA, the CDR3 is TGTGCCAGCAGTGACTCGGGGAGGACGAACTCTGGAAACACCATATATTTT.

The chain carries TRBV12-3 or TRBV12-4 and TRBJ1-2; D gene uncertain. This CDR3 is built from 13 residues. Trimming took off 6 bases at V and 5 bases at J, with 13 bases between the two ends. CDR3 loop: CASSPLTPYGYTF. The CDR3 nucleotides are TGTGCCAGCAGCCCCCTGACACCATATGGCTACACCTTC.

This CDR3 reads CASSRDLNEKLFF. CDR3 DNA: TGTGCCAGCAGCAGGGATCTAAATGAAAAACTGTTTTTT. The V and J genes are TRBV6-4 and TRBJ1-4, with TRBD1 as a possible D gene (5 bases). Trimming took off 6 bases at V and 5 bases at J, with 10 bases between the two ends. Germline V lookup: CDR1 MRHNA, CDR2 SNTAGT. The CDR3 loop spans 13 amino acids.

This clone was seen many times. V usage is TRBV27 and J usage is TRBJ1-2, with 9 bases matching TRBD1. V lost 6 bases, J lost 8 bases, and 7 bases stayed unmatched. Germline V gene sequence: CDR1 MNHEY, CDR2 SMNVEV (reference sequence). The CDR3 is 13 amino acids. CDR3 DNA sequence: TGTGCCAGCAGCCAACAGGGGGCGGGGGGCTACACCTTC. It yields the protein CASSQQGAGGYTF.

The chain has TRBV19 and TRBJ1-3; D not resolved. The V end lost 6 bases, the J end lost 0 bases, and 6 bases lay between the germline ends. Germline V CDR1 and CDR2: LNHDA, SQIVND (reference sequence). CDR3 length: 13 residues. This CDR3 reads CASRPSSGNTIYF. CDR3 coding DNA: TGTGCCAGTAGGCCGAGCTCTGGAAACACCATATATTTT.